The rows below give T cell receptor beta chains drawn from one sample of a study of Ad26.COV2.S vaccination and SARS-CoV-2 variants. Assay used: immunoSEQ multiplex PCR; TCRdb lists only in-frame clones, some missing. Of around 300,000 clones listed, 88% were seen once; the top ten hold 5.5% to 7%. The material sequenced was peripheral blood, taken in a trial of Ad26.COV2.S vaccine versus placebo. The source is a person aged 18-60 years who received the Ad26.COV2.S COVID-19 vaccine or a placebo. CDR3s include the opening cysteine and the closing phenylalanine or tryptophan. Fields, in order: V gene, D gene, clone size, J gene, CDR3 protein, CDR3 DNA. A D gene is named only where the DNA matches it firmly. Expanded clones get a size class; other rows say once, few or many, or leave the size out.

V: TRBV28; D: -; size: -; J: TRBJ2-3; CDR3: CASRGTLQTYTQYF; DNA: TGTGCCAGCAGGGGTACTTTGCAGACCTATACGCAGTATTTT
V: TRBV5-6; D: TRBD2; size: -; J: TRBJ2-3; CDR3: CASSRPGLAGRDTQYF; DNA: TGTGCCAGCAGCCGACCGGGACTAGCGGGAAGAGATACGCAGTATTTT
V: TRBV3-1/TRBV3-2; D: TRBD1; size: -; J: TRBJ1-1; CDR3: CASSQWTGANTEAFF; DNA: TGTGCCAGCAGCCAATGGACAGGCGCGAACACTGAAGCTTTCTTT
V: TRBV6-6; D: -; size: -; J: TRBJ1-1; CDR3: CASRTLYTEAFF; DNA: TGTGCCAGCAGAACGCTCTACACTGAAGCTTTCTTT
V: TRBV28; D: TRBD1; size: -; J: TRBJ1-1; CDR3: CASSSTGTGVQVYTEAFF; DNA: TGTGCCAGCAGCTCTACCGGGACAGGGGTTCAAGTTTACACTGAAGCTTTCTTT
V: TRBV18; D: -; size: -; J: TRBJ2-1; CDR3: CASSPDSYNEQFF; DNA: TGTGCCAGCTCACCGGACAGTTACAATGAGCAGTTCTTC
V: TRBV19; D: -; size: once; J: TRBJ2-3; CDR3: CASSIGSRPSTDTQYF; DNA: TGTGCCAGTAGTATAGGAAGCAGACCTAGCACAGATACGCAGTATTTT
V: TRBV5-1; D: TRBD2; size: -; J: TRBJ2-3; CDR3: CASSLGAGGPTDTQYF; DNA: TGCGCCAGCAGCTTGGGAGCGGGAGGTCCCACAGATACGCAGTATTTT
V: TRBV27; D: -; size: -; J: TRBJ2-1; CDR3: CASSLSPNNEQFF; DNA: TGTGCCAGCAGTTTATCCCCAAACAATGAGCAGTTCTTC
V: TRBV13; D: TRBD1; size: -; J: TRBJ2-7; CDR3: CASSLGQGASYEQYF; DNA: TGTGCCAGCAGCCTGGGACAGGGGGCCTCCTACGAGCAGTACTTC